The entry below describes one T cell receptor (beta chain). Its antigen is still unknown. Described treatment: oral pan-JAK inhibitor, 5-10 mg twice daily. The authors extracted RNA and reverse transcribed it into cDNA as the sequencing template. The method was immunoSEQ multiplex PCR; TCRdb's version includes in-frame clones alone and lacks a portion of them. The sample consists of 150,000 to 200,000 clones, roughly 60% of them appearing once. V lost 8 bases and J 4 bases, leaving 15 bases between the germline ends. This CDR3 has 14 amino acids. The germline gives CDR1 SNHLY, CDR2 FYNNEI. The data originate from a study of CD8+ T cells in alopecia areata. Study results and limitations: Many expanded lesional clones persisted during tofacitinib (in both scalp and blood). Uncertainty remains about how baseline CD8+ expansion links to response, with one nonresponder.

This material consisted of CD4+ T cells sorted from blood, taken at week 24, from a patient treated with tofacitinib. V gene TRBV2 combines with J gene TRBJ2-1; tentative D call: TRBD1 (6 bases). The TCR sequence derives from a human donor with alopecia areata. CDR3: CASWDTSAYNEQFF. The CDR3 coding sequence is TGTGCCAGCTGGGACACCTCCGCTTACAATGAGCAGTTCTTC.